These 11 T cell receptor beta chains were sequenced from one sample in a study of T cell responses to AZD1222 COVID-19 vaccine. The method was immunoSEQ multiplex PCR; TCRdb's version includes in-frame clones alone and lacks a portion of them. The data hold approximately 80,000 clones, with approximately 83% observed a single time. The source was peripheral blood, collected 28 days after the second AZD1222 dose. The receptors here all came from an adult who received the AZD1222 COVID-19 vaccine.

CDR3 nucleotide sequence: TGTGCCAGCAGCTTAGCCGGACTAGCGGGAGGGGTGAACGAGCAGTACTTC. Its translation is CASSLAGLAGGVNEQYF. The chain joins TRBV7-2 to TRBJ2-7, with TRBD2 matching over 15 bases. V lost 0 bases to trimming and J lost 5 bases; unmatched junction nucleotides: 5. CDR3 length equals 17 residues. CDR1 and CDR2 (germline): SGHTA, FQGNSA.

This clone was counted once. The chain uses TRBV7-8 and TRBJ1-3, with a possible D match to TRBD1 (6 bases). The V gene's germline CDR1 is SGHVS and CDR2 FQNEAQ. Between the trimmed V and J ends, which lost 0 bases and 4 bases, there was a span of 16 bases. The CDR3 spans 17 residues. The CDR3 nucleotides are TGTGCCAGCAGCTTAGCGGGGGCCCAAATCCCCGGAAACACCATATATTTT. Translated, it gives CASSLAGAQIPGNTIYF.

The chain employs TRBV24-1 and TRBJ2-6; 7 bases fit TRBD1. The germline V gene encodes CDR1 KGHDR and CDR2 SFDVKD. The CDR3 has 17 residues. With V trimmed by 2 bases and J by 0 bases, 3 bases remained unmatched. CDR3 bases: TGTGCCACCAGTGATTCGACAGGGATCTCTGGGGCCAACGTCCTGACTTTC. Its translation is CATSDSTGISGANVLTF.

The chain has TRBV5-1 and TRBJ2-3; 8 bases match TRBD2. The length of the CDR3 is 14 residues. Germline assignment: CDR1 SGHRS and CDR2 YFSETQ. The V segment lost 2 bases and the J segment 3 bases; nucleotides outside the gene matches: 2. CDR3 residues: CASSFGLATDTQYF. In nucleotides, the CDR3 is TGCGCCAGCAGCTTCGGACTAGCAACAGATACGCAGTATTTT.

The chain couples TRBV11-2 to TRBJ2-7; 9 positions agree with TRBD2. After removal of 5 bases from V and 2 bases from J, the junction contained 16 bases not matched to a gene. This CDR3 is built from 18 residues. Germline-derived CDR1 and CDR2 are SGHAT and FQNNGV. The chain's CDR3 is CASSTEGGPLAGTYEQYF. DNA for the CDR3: TGTGCCAGCAGCACCGAAGGGGGGCCGCTAGCGGGAACCTACGAGCAGTACTTC.

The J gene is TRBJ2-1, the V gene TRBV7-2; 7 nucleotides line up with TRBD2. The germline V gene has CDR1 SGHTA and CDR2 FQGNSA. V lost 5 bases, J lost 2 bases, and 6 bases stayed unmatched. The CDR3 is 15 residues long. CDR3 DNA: TGTGCCAGCAGCCAATGGGGGGGTCCCTACAATGAGCAGTTCTTC. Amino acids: CASSQWGGPYNEQFF.

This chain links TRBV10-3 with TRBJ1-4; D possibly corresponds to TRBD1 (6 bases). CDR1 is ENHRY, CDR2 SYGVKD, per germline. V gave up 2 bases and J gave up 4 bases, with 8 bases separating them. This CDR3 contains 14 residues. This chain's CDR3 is CAISEDRRNEKLFF. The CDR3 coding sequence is TGTGCCATCAGTGAGGACAGGCGTAATGAAAAACTGTTTTTT.

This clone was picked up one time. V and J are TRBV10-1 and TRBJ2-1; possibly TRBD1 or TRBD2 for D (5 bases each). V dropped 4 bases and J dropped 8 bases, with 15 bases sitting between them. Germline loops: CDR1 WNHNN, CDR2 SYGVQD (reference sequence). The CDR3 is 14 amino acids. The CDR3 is CASSARGPKDEQFF. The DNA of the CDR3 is TGCGCCAGCAGTGCCCGGGGACCCAAGGATGAGCAGTTCTTC.

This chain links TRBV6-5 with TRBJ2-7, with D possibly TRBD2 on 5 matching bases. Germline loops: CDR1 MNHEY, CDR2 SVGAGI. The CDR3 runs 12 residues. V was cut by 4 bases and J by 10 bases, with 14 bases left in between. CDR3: CASSSTTSGQYF. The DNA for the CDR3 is TGTGCCAGCAGTTCTACTACCTCGGGACAGTACTTC.

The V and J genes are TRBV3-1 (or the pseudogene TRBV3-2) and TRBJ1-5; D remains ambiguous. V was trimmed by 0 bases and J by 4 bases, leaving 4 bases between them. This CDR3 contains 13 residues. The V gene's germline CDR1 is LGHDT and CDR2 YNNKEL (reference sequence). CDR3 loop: CASSQENNQPQHF. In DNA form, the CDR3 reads TGTGCCAGCAGCCAAGAAAATAATCAGCCCCAGCATTTT.

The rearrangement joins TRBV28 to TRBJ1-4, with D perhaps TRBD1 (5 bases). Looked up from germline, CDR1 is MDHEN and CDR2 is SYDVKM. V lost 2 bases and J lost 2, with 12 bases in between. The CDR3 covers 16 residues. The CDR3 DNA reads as TGTGCCAGCAGTTTAGGGGGATTGGACACTAATGAAAAACTGTTTTTT. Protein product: CASSLGGLDTNEKLFF.